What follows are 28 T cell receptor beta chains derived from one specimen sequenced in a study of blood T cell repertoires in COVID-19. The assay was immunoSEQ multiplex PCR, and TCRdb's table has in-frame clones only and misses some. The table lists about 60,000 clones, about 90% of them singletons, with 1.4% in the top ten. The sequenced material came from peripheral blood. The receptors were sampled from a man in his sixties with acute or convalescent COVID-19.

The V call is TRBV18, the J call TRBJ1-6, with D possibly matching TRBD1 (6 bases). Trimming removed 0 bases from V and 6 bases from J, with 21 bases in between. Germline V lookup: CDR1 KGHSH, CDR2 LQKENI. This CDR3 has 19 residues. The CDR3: CASSPPAGGAGTLNSPLHF. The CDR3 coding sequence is TGTGCCAGCTCACCACCTGCGGGGGGCGCAGGGACCCTTAATTCACCCCTCCACTTT.

The CDR3 bases are TGTGCCAGCAGCCCCCCTCTGGAACTAGCGGTCAATAACAATGAGCAGTTCTTC. This gives the protein CASSPPLELAVNNNEQFF. The chain carries TRBV5-6 and TRBJ2-1, with 8 nucleotides matching TRBD2. The CDR3 sequence is 18 residues long. Germline CDR1 is SGHDT and CDR2 is YYEEEE. The V and J ends lost 4 bases and 5 bases, in that order; junction bases with no gene match: 17.

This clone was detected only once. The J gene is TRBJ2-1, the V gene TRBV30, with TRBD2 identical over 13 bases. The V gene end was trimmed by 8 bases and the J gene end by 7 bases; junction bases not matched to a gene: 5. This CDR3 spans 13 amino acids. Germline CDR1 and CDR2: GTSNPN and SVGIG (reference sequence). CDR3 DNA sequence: TGTGCCCGCAGGACTAGCGGGAGAAATGAGCAGTTCTTC. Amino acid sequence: CARRTSGRNEQFF.

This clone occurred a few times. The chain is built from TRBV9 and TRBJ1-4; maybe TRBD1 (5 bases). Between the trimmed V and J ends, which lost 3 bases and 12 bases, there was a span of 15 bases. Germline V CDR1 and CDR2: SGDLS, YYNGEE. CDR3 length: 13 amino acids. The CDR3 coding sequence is TGTGCCAGCAGCGGAACCGGGACGGGGGAACTGTTTTTT. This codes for CASSGTGTGELFF.

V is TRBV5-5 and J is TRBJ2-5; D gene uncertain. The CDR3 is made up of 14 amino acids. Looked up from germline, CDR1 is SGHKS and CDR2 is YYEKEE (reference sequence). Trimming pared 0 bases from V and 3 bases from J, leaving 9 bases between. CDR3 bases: TGTGCCAGCAGCTTGGCGGGTAGTGAAGAGACCCAGTACTTC. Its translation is CASSLAGSEETQYF.

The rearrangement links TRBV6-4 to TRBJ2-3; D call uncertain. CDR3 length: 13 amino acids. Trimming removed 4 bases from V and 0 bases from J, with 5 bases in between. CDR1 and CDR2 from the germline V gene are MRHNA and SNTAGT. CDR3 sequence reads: CASSGASTDTQYF. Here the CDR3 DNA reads TGTGCCAGCAGTGGGGCTAGCACAGATACGCAGTATTTT.

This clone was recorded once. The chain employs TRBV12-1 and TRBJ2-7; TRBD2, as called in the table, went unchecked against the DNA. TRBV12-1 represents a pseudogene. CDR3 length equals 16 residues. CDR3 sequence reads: CASSHQRLAGGHEQYF. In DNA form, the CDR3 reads TGTGCCAGCAGCCATCAGCGACTAGCGGGAGGACACGAGCAGTACTTC.

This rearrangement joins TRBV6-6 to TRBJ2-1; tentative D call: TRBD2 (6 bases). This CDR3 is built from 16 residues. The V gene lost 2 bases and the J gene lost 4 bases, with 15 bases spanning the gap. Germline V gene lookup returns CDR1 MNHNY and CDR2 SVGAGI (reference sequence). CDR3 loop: CASSYGSGERYNEQFF. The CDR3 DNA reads TGTGCCAGCAGTTACGGGTCGGGAGAGCGTTACAATGAGCAGTTCTTC.

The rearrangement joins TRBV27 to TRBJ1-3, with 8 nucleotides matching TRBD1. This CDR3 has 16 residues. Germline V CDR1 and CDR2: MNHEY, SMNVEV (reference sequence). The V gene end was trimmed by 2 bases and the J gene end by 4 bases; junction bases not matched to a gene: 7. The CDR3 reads CASSLTRQGFGNTIYF. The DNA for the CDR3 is TGTGCCAGCAGTTTAACGAGACAGGGGTTCGGAAACACCATATATTTT.

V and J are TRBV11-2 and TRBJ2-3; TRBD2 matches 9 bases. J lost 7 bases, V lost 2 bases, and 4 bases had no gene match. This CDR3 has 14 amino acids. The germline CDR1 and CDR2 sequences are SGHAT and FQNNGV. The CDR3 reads CASSLLLAGHTQYF. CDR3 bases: TGTGCCAGCAGCTTATTACTAGCGGGTCATACGCAGTATTTT.

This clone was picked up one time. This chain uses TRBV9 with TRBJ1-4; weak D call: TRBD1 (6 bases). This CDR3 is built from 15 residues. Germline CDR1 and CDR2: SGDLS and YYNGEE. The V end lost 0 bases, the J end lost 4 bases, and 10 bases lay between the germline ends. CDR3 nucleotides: TGTGCCAGCAGCGTAGCTACAGGGCATAATGAAAAACTGTTTTTT. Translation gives CASSVATGHNEKLFF. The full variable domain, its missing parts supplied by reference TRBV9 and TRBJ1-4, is DSGVTQTPKHLITATGQRVTLRCSPRSGDLSVYWYQQSLDQGLQFLIQYYNGEERAKGNILERFSAQQFPDLHSELNLSSLELGDSALYFCASSVATGHNEKLFFGSGTQLSVL.

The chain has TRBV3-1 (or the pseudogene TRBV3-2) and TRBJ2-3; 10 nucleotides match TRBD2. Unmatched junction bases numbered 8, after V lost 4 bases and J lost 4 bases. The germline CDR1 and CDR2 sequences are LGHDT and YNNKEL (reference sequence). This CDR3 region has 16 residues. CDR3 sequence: CASSLLSAGGSDTQYF. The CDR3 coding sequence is TGTGCCAGCAGCCTACTTTCAGCGGGAGGGTCAGATACGCAGTATTTT.

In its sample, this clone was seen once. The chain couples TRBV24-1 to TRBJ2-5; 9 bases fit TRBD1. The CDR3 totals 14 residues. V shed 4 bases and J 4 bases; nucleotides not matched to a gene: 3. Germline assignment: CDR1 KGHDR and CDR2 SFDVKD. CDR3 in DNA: TGTGCCACCAGTGACACAGGGGGCGGAGAGACCCAGTACTTC. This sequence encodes CATSDTGGGETQYF.

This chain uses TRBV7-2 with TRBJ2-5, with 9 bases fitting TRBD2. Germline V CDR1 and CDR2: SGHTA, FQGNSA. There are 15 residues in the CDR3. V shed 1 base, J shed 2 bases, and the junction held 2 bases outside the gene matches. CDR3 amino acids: CASSLDAGGQETQYF. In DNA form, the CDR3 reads TGTGCCAGCAGCTTAGACGCGGGAGGGCAAGAGACCCAGTACTTC.

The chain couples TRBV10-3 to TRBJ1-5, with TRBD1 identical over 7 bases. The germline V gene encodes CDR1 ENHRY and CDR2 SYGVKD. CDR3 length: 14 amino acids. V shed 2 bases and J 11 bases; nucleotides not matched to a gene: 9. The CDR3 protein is CAISEGQALQAQHF. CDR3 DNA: TGTGCCATCAGTGAGGGACAGGCCCTACAGGCCCAGCATTTT.

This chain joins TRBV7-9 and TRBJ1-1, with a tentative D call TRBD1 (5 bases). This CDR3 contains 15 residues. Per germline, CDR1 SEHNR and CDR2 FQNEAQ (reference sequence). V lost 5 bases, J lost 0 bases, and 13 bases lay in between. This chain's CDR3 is CASSDPGHLNTEAFF. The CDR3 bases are TGTGCCAGCAGCGATCCAGGACACTTGAACACTGAAGCTTTCTTT.

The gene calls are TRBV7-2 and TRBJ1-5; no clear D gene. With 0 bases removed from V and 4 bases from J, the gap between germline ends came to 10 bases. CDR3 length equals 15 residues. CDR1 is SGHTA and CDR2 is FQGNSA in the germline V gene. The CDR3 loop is CASSLAHSLNQPQHF. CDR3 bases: TGTGCCAGCAGCTTAGCGCACAGCCTAAATCAGCCCCAGCATTTT. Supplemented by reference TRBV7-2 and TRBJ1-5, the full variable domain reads GAGVSQSPSNKVTEKGKDVELRCDPISGHTALYWYRQSLGQGLEFLIYFQGNSAPDKSGLPSDRFSAERTGGSVSTLTIQRTQQEDSAVYLCASSLAHSLNQPQHFGDGTRLSIL.

The CDR3 loop reads CASSLGLAAYEQYF. CDR3 nucleotides: TGTGCCAGCAGCTTAGGGCTAGCGGCCTACGAGCAGTACTTC. The chain uses TRBV7-2 and TRBJ2-7; the match to TRBD2 covers 7 bases. The CDR3 spans 14 residues. CDR1 is SGHTA, CDR2 FQGNSA, per germline. The V gene end was trimmed by 1 base and the J gene end by 2 bases; junction bases not matched to a gene: 2.

The DNA of the CDR3 is TGTGCCAGCAGTTCCCCCCCTCAGACACAAAACTATGGCTACACCTTC. This sequence encodes CASSSPPQTQNYGYTF. This chain joins TRBV28 and TRBJ1-2; D gene unclear. Trimming took 4 bases from V and 2 from J, leaving 17 bases between them. CDR3 size: 16 residues. The germline V gene has CDR1 MDHEN and CDR2 SYDVKM.

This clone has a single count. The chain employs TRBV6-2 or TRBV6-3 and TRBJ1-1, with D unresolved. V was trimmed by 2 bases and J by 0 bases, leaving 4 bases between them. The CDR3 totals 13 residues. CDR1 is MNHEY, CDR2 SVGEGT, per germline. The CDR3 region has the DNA TGTGCCAGCAGTTACCTAATGAACACTGAAGCTTTCTTT. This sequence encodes CASSYLMNTEAFF.

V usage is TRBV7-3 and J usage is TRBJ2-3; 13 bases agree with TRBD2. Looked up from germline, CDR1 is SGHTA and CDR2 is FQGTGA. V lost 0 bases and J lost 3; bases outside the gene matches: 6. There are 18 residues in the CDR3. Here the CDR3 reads CASSLTALAGGRTDTQYF. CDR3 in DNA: TGTGCCAGCAGCTTAACGGCACTAGCGGGAGGGAGGACAGATACGCAGTATTTT.

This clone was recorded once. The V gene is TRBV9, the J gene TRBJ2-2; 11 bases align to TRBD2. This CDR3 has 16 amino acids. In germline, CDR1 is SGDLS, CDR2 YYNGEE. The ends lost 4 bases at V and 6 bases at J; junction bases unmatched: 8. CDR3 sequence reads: CASSLLAGGSAGELFF. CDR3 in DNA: TGTGCCAGCAGCCTTTTAGCGGGAGGGAGTGCCGGGGAGCTGTTTTTT.

CDR3 in amino acids: CASSSYTPQGIPYEQYF. In DNA form, the CDR3 reads TGTGCCAGCAGTTCTTACACCCCACAGGGGATACCTTACGAGCAGTACTTC. The chain employs TRBV28 and TRBJ2-7; TRBD1 matches at 7 bases. Germline-derived CDR1 and CDR2 are MDHEN and SYDVKM. The CDR3 covers 17 residues. The junction had 16 bases not matched to a gene; V was cut back by 4 bases and J by 4 bases.

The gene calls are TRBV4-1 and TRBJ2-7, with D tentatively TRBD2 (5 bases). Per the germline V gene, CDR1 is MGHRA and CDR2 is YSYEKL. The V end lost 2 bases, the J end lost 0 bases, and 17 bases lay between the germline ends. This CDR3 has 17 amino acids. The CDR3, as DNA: TGCGCCAGCAGCCAAACCCTTAGGCCTAGCAACTCCTACGAGCAGTACTTC. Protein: CASSQTLRPSNSYEQYF.

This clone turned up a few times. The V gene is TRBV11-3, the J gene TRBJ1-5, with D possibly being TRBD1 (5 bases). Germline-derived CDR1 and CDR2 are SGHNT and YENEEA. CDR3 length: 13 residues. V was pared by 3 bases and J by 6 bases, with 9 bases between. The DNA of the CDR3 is TGTGCCAGCAGCTTCGGGAGGGGTCAGCCCCAGCATTTT. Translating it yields CASSFGRGQPQHF.

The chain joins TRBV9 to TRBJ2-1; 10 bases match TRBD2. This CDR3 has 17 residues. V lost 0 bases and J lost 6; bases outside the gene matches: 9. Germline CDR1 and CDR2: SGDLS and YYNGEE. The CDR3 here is CASSVEGLAANGNEQFF. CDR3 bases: TGTGCCAGCAGCGTAGAAGGACTAGCGGCAAACGGCAATGAGCAGTTCTTC. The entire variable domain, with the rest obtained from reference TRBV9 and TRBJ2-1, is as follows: DSGVTQTPKHLITATGQRVTLRCSPRSGDLSVYWYQQSLDQGLQFLIQYYNGEERAKGNILERFSAQQFPDLHSELNLSSLELGDSALYFCASSVEGLAANGNEQFFGPGTRLTVL.

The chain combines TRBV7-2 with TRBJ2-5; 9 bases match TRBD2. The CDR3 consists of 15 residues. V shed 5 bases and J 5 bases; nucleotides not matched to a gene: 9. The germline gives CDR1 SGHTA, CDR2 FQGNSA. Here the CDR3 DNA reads TGTGCCAGCAGCCCTGTAGCGGGAGTGGGGGAGACCCAGTACTTC. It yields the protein CASSPVAGVGETQYF.

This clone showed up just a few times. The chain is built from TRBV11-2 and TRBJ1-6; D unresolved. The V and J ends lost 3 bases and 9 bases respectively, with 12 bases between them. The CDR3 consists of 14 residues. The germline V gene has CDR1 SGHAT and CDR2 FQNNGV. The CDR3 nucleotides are TGTGCCAGCAGCTTCCCAGGTGAGGGTTCACCCCTCCACTTT. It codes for CASSFPGEGSPLHF.